The rows below give T cell receptor beta chains drawn from one sample of a study of T cell responses to AZD1222 COVID-19 vaccine. This table comes from immunoSEQ multiplex PCR, and its TCRdb copy is limited to in-frame clones, with some not included. The table records tens of thousands of clones, around 90% of them present only once. This sample comprised peripheral blood, obtained on day 0 of AZD1222 vaccination. These receptors all stem from an adult in good health. Both conserved end residues are part of each CDR3. The D gene is left open where the match is weak. Size tells how often a clone was seen (once, few, many) or the class of an expanded clone, and some rows leave it out.

D gene	CDR3 length	clone size	J gene	V gene	CDR3 DNA	CDR3 protein
TRBD1	13	.	TRBJ2-5	TRBV30	TGTGCCTGGAGTGTACCAGGGGGAGAGACCCAGTACTTC	CAWSVPGGETQYF
.	15	.	TRBJ2-7	TRBV5-1	TGCGCCAGCAGCTTGGCGTTAGGTGCCTCCTACGAGCAGTACTTC	CASSLALGASYEQYF
.	14	.	TRBJ1-4	TRBV5-4	TGTGCCAGCAGCGCGGACGCAGACGGTGAAAAACTGTTTTTT	CASSADADGEKLFF
TRBD1	13	.	TRBJ2-5	TRBV7-8	TGTGCCAGCAGCCCCGACAGGGGAGAGACCCAGTACTTC	CASSPDRGETQYF
TRBD1	15	.	TRBJ1-2	TRBV9	TGTGCCAGCAGCTTAGGACAGGGAATCAACTATGGCTACACCTTC	CASSLGQGINYGYTF
.	15	.	TRBJ1-3	TRBV6-6	TGTGCCAGCAGTTACTCGAGGTATACTGGAAACACCATATATTTT	CASSYSRYTGNTIYF
.	15	.	TRBJ1-2	TRBV10-3	TGTGCCATCAGTGAGTCGAGGGATCCTAACTATGGCTACACCTTC	CAISESRDPNYGYTF
TRBD2	14	.	TRBJ2-1	TRBV11-2	TGTGCCAGCAGCTTTCGGCTAGCGGGGGCTGAGCAGTTCTTC	CASSFRLAGAEQFF
.	14	.	TRBJ2-3	TRBV6-4	TGTGCCAGCAGTGAGTCTAGCATTGGAGACACGCAGTATTTT	CASSESSIGDTQYF
TRBD2	14	.	TRBJ2-2	TRBV29-1	TGCAGCGTTTCTAGCGGCCTTTACACCGGGGAGCTGTTTTTT	CSVSSGLYTGELFF
.	15	few	TRBJ1-1	TRBV5-5	TGTGCCAGCAGCTTGGATGTACAGAAGAACACTGAAGCTTTCTTT	CASSLDVQKNTEAFF
.	11	.	TRBJ1-1	TRBV12-3/TRBV12-4	TGTGCCAGCAGATACGACACTGAAGCTTTCTTT	CASRYDTEAFF
TRBD1	14	.	TRBJ2-5	TRBV7-9	TGTGCCAGCAGCTTAGTGACAGGGGGGGAGACCCAGTACTTC	CASSLVTGGETQYF
.	15	.	TRBJ2-7	TRBV5-1	TGCGCCAGCACCCCAGGGCAGGGGCTAGACTACGAGCAGTACTTC	CASTPGQGLDYEQYF
.	12	.	TRBJ2-7	TRBV11-3	TGTGCCAGCAGCCCAAGCGTCCACGAGCAGTACTTC	CASSPSVHEQYF
TRBD1	12	.	TRBJ1-5	TRBV23-1	TGCGCCAGCGGGGACAGATATCAGCCCCAGCATTTT	CASGDRYQPQHF
.	14	.	TRBJ1-1	TRBV3-1/TRBV3-2	TGTGCCAGCAGTCGCCAGGGAATGGGCACTGAAGCTTTCTTT	CASSRQGMGTEAFF
.	17	.	TRBJ2-2	TRBV6-6	TGTGCCAGCAGTCTGGACGGGGCGGGTATCCGGACCGGGGAGCTGTTTTTT	CASSLDGAGIRTGELFF
.	12	.	TRBJ2-7	TRBV10-3	TGTGCCATCAGTGAAAGGGACCACGAGCAGTACTTC	CAISERDHEQYF
.	15	.	TRBJ1-4	TRBV24-1	TGTGCCACCAGTGATAGCCGGGACGGAGGGGAAAAACTGTTTTTT	CATSDSRDGGEKLFF
.	14	.	TRBJ1-2	TRBV20-1	TGCAGTGCTAGTCAAGGGGGAGGGAATAGGGGCTACACCTTC	CSASQGGGNRGYTF
.	14	.	TRBJ2-7	TRBV11-2	TGTGCCAGCAGCCCCGAAGACCGCTTCTACGAGCAGTACTTC	CASSPEDRFYEQYF
TRBD1	15	.	TRBJ2-7	TRBV19	TGTGCCAGTAGCCCGCAGGGGACAGAATTAGGTGAGCAGTACTTC	CASSPQGTELGEQYF
.	14	.	TRBJ2-5	TRBV7-2	TGTGCCAGCAGCTTAGGGTCGGGAAGGGAGACCCAGTACTTC	CASSLGSGRETQYF
.	15	.	TRBJ1-4	TRBV7-2	TGTGCCAGCAGCTTATCGATAGTAGAAGGGGAAAAACTGTTTTTT	CASSLSIVEGEKLFF
TRBD1	16	.	TRBJ1-1	TRBV6-4	TGTGCCAGCAGGCCCGGGACAGGGGGCAAGAACACTGAAGCTTTCTTT	CASRPGTGGKNTEAFF
.	19	.	TRBJ1-1	TRBV5-4	TGTGCCAGCAGCTTAGCGCGTGGGTCCGCCGTCCAAATGAACACTGAAGCTTTCTTT	CASSLARGSAVQMNTEAFF
TRBD1	13	once	TRBJ2-7	TRBV18	TGTGCCAGCTCACGCGACGACAGGGGTGAGCAGTACTTC	CASSRDDRGEQYF
.	15	.	TRBJ1-5	TRBV10-3	TGTGCCATCAGTGACGACAGGTATAGCAATCAGCCCCAGCATTTT	CAISDDRYSNQPQHF
.	12	.	TRBJ2-2	TRBV7-9	TGTGCCAGCAGCTCAAGTACCGGGGAGCTGTTTTTT	CASSSSTGELFF
.	13	.	TRBJ1-1	TRBV6-6	TGTGCCAGCAGTTACTCGCTTAGGACTGAAGCTTTCTTT	CASSYSLRTEAFF
.	16	.	TRBJ2-1	TRBV9	TGTGCCAGCAGTCGAACCCTAGCCGGAGTTTACAATGAGCAGTTCTTC	CASSRTLAGVYNEQFF
.	12	.	TRBJ1-5	TRBV7-6	TGTGCCAGCAGCTCAATGGATCAGCCCCAGCATTTT	CASSSMDQPQHF
.	14	.	TRBJ2-5	TRBV11-3	TGTGCCAGCAGACGGACCGGGACTGGAGGGACCCAGTACTTC	CASRRTGTGGTQYF
TRBD2	14	.	TRBJ2-1	TRBV3-1/TRBV3-2	TGTGCCAGCAGCCAAGATAATAGCGGGAGAGGTGAGTTCTTC	CASSQDNSGRGEFF
.	16	.	TRBJ2-5	TRBV11-3	TGTGCCAGCAGCTTAGAAGGGCTAGCAGTACAAGAGACCCAGTACTTC	CASSLEGLAVQETQYF
TRBD2	16	.	TRBJ2-3	TRBV7-9	TGTGCCAGCAGCTTAGTTTCGGGGGGTGGGTCAGATACGCAGTATTTT	CASSLVSGGGSDTQYF